This T cell receptor (beta chain) was obtained from a study of regulatory T cells in long-lasting Graves disease. V shed 7 bases and J shed 1 base, with 19 bases lying between them. This CDR3 has 16 amino acids. Time point defined: newly diagnosed GD, antithyroid drugs for less than 3 months. Following extraction of RNA from PBMCs, that RNA was used to make the TCR library. Building of the TCR beta libraries involved iRepertoire HTBI primers and Arm-PCR of CDR3 regions. TCRdb ran MiXCR on the multiplex PCR reads and lists one entry per CDR3 protein. The sample holds 350,000 to 450,000 distinct CDR3 sequences, 16% seen once. This clonotype has ten or more counts. The sample was also reused in another study, on T cells in Graves' hyperthyroidism and ophthalmopathy.

The rearrangement uses TRBV12-3 or TRBV12-4 and TRBJ1-1, with D possibly TRBD1 on 5 matching bases. The sample in question was peripheral blood mononuclear cells (PBMCs), obtained at new diagnosis, from a patient treated with antithyroid drugs. This clonotype was sampled from a man aged 40-49 years with Graves disease. The CDR3 DNA sequence: TGTGCCAGCACCCCTAAGGGGAAGGGCACGAACACTGAAGCTTTCTTT. Translation gives CASTPKGKGTNTEAFF.